Included here is one T cell receptor (beta chain) sequence, with context. Its cognate antigen has yet to be identified. It has no much larger one-base neighbor in the sample; base qualities were not kept. In the paper's terms, the treatment or condition label means: 19 received Ad26.COV2.S at low or high dose, single or two shots; about 5 received placebo; per-sample allocation not given. Repertoires of vaccine and placebo recipients were sequenced from samples taken on day 63 after the first injection. Cohort 1b enrolled some 25 adults aged 18-55 years at a single site in Boston, USA, between 29 July and 7 August 2020. Ad26.COV2.S was a replication-incompetent adenovirus type 26 vector expressing a prefusion-stabilized SARS-CoV-2 spike protein from the original Wuhan strain. The data originate from a study of Ad26.COV2.S vaccination and SARS-CoV-2 variants (dated by TCRdb to 2020 to 2023). With regard to the full study: Vaccine-arm donors came from COV1001, a multicentre, randomized, double-blind, placebo-controlled phase I-IIa trial of Ad26.COV2.S in healthy adults. Ad26.COV2.S was given intramuscularly at 5x10^10 or 1x10^11 viral particles, as a single shot or as two shots 56 days apart. The specificity and breadth of SARS-CoV-2-reactive T cell receptors after Ad26.COV2.S vaccination were assessed by TCRbeta repertoire sequencing. The TCR-sequenced set comprised about 32 samples: about 19 Ad26.COV2.S vaccine recipients, 5 placebo recipients and 8 SARS-CoV-2 convalescent individuals. Trial participants were randomized into five groups of five, in which low-dose or high-dose Ad26.COV2.S was given once or twice, or placebo was given on both occasions. Investigators did not know the trial group allocation while performing experiments and assessing outcomes. What the authors observed across the whole study: Substantial breadth of spike-specific CD8+ and CD4+ T cell responses was reported after vaccination. Vaccine and placebo recipients had comparable non-spike TCR breadth, which fits with the vaccine containing only spike. It was noted by the authors that total T cell responses may have been underestimated by the TCR breadth and depth analyses. The study was not powered for comparison of responses between vaccine doses or regimens. Spike-specific TCR breadth was higher in Ad26.COV2.S recipients than in placebo recipients (P = 0.0014).

Sequences SGHAT (CDR1) and FQNNGV (CDR2) are obtained from the germline V gene. The CDR3 contains 13 residues, cysteine and phenylalanine counted. Of the read, only the CDR3 DNA is kept; its 39 bases are in frame from base 1. V gives up 3 bases and J gives up 6 bases, and the segment between their germline ends measures 11 bases. The immunoSEQ Assay was used to sequence TCRbeta CDR3 regions. After extraction, genomic DNA underwent amplification by bias-controlled multiplex PCR, followed by high-throughput sequencing. The study's processing was this. To quantify the absolute abundance of each unique TCRbeta CDR3 region, sequences were collapsed and filtered. T cell fraction was estimated by normalization of TCRbeta template counts to usable DNA, with usable DNA being measured through amplification of reference genes present in all nucleated cells. Repertoire TCRs were annotated as SARS-CoV-2-specific by exact matching of V gene, CDR3 amino acid sequence and J gene to a known reactive TCR set. The reference SARS-CoV-2 TCR set was obtained from MIRA and was filtered for enrichment in COVID-19-positive ImmuneCODE repertoires, whereby public or cross-reactive TCRs were removed. Using the MIRA antigens, annotated TCRs were further analysed by specific ORF or by position within an ORF. Depth was the summed frequency of annotated unique rearrangements, while breadth was defined as annotated unique rearrangements over total unique productive rearrangements. Two-sided Wilcoxon rank-sum tests were used to compare TCR breadth between groups. What TCRdb holds here is the immuneACCESS table cut down to in-frame rearrangements. Part of the clones is not present; checked against another copy, under half of the missing clones reflect an unresolved V gene, and the others are unexplained. The DNA gave D and trimming, while V, J and clone size come from that table. The sample table holds under 550,000 clones, of which around 89% were seen once. 3.6% of the sample belongs to the ten largest clones.

The starting material was peripheral blood, obtained in a trial of Ad26.COV2.S vaccine versus placebo. The source is a person between 18 and 65 years old who received the Ad26.COV2.S COVID-19 vaccine or a placebo. The sequence joins TRBV11-2 to TRBJ2-5, with a tentative D gene TRBD1 over 5 matching bases. The CDR3 corresponds to CASSFQDTQTQYF. The DNA reads as follows: TGTGCCAGCAGCTTCCAGGACACCCAGACCCAGTACTTC.